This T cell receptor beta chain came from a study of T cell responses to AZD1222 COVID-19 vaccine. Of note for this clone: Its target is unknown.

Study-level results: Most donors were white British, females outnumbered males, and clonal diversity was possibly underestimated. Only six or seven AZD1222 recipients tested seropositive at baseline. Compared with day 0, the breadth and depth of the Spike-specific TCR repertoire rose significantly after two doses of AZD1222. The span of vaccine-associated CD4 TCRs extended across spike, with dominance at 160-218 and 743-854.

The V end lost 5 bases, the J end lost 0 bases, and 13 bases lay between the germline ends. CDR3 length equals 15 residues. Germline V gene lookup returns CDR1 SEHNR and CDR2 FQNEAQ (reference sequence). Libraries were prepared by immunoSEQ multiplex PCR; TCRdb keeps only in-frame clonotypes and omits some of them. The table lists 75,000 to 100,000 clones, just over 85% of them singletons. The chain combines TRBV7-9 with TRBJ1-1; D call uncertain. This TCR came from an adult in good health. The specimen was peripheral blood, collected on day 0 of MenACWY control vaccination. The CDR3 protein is CASSPSGRMNTEAFF. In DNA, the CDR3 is TGTGCCAGCAGCCCAAGTGGACGGATGAACACTGAAGCTTTCTTT.